Below, 20 T cell receptor beta chains from the same sample are listed, as sequenced in a study of regulatory T cells in long-lasting Graves disease. Combining iRepertoire HTBI primers with Arm-PCR of CDR3 regions, the authors built TCR beta libraries. Using its own MiXCR run on the multiplex PCR reads, TCRdb lists one record per CDR3 protein. The table records around 460,000 distinct CDR3 sequences, around a fifth of them present only once. Sample time point: persistent/refractory GD, antithyroid drugs over 5 years with positive TRAb. Extracted PBMC RNA gave rise to the TCR library. The sequenced sample was peripheral blood mononuclear cells (PBMCs), obtained when the disease was refractory, from a patient treated with antithyroid drugs. These receptors came from a female donor with Graves disease.

The rearrangement joins TRBV11-2 to TRBJ2-2; no clear D gene. Trimming left V 1 base short and J 5 bases short, with 8 bases between. The CDR3 contains 14 residues. Germline lookup yields CDR1 SGHAT and CDR2 FQNNGV. CDR3 sequence reads: CASSLATVTGELFF. CDR3 DNA: TGTGCCAGCAGCTTAGCCACAGTTACCGGGGAGCTGTTTTTT.

This clonotype was found many times. The rearrangement joins TRBV28 to TRBJ2-7; D is unclear. Germline V gene lookup returns CDR1 MDHEN and CDR2 SYDVKM. The CDR3 spans 11 residues. Trimming stripped 5 bases from V and 7 bases from J, with 9 bases between. CDR3 in DNA: TGTGCCAGCAGTCCCTACGGGGAGCAGTACTTC. This translates into CASSPYGEQYF.

The J gene is TRBJ2-3, the V gene TRBV4-3; D is undetermined. CDR1 and CDR2 from the germline V gene are LGHNA and YSLEER. This CDR3 spans 13 amino acids. V was shortened by 3 bases and J by 2 bases, with 6 bases between the two germline ends. The CDR3 region is CASSHQSTDTQYF. The CDR3 nucleotides are TGCGCCAGCAGCCATCAATCCACAGATACGCAGTATTTT.

V usage is TRBV20-1 and J usage is TRBJ2-1; TRBD1 matches at 8 bases. Germline V gene lookup returns CDR1 DFQATT and CDR2 SNEGSKA (reference sequence). V was pared by 5 bases and J by 0 bases, with 12 bases of the junction left unmatched. The CDR3 spans 17 residues. The CDR3 spells CSAYRKEDRGSYNEQFF. CDR3 bases: TGCAGTGCTTACCGTAAGGAAGACAGGGGCTCCTACAATGAGCAGTTCTTC.

This clonotype occurred many times. The CDR3 region has the DNA TGTGCCAGCAGTTCTATCTCGAGAGGGGATAATCAGCCCCAGCATTTT. It encodes CASSSISRGDNQPQHF. The V gene is TRBV12-3 or TRBV12-4, the J gene TRBJ1-5; perhaps TRBD1 as D (5 bases). V was clipped by 4 bases and J by 4 bases, with 17 bases between them. This CDR3 contains 16 residues.

The gene calls are TRBV3-1 and TRBJ1-4, with D possibly being TRBD1 (5 bases). The CDR3 loop spans 13 amino acids. Germline CDR1 reads LGHDT; CDR2 reads YNNKEL (reference sequence). The V and J ends lost 3 bases and 5 bases respectively, with 7 bases between them. The DNA of the CDR3 is TGTGCCAGCAGCCAGGGGGGAAATGAAAAACTGTTTTTT. Protein sequence: CASSQGGNEKLFF.

By sample fraction, this clonotype is medium-sized (0.01 to 0.1%). The chain uses TRBV2 and TRBJ1-2; no reliable D call. From germline, CDR1 is SNHLY and CDR2 FYNNEI. The CDR3 is 12 amino acids. V was clipped by 6 bases and J by 3 bases, with 8 bases between them. The DNA of the CDR3 is TGTGCCAGCAGCGTAGGAGACTATGGCTACACCTTC. Its translation is CASSVGDYGYTF.

This clonotype turned up a few times. The rearrangement joins TRBV6-5 to TRBJ1-1; 11 bases fit TRBD1. Germline V gene sequence: CDR1 MNHEY, CDR2 SVGAGI. The CDR3 runs to 17 residues. V shed 0 bases, J shed 2 bases, and the junction held 5 bases outside the gene matches. The CDR3 reads CASSYSSGTGGNTEAFF. CDR3 sequence (DNA): TGTGCCAGCAGTTACTCCTCCGGGACAGGGGGTAACACTGAAGCTTTCTTT.

This clonotype was detected many times. The chain carries TRBV2 and TRBJ1-1; no definite D call. Germline V gene data show CDR1 as SNHLY and CDR2 as FYNNEI. The CDR3 runs to 12 residues. V gave up 3 bases and J gave up 5 bases, with 7 bases separating them. The DNA for the CDR3 is TGTGCCAGCAGTGACCCCAGGACTGAAGCTTTCTTT. It translates to CASSDPRTEAFF.

The chain couples TRBV3-1 to TRBJ1-6; the D is unclear. V lost 1 base, J lost 6 bases, and 13 bases lay in between. This CDR3 region has 16 residues. The germline CDR1 and CDR2 sequences are LGHDT and YNNKEL (reference sequence). The CDR3 region is CASSQGVDAPNSPLHF. In DNA form, the CDR3 reads TGTGCCAGCAGCCAAGGTGTGGACGCCCCTAATTCACCCCTCCACTTT.

In this sample, this clonotype turned up a few times. This may be a read error: a much more frequent sequence differs by one nucleotide. It is likely a read error, because the conserved phenylalanine at the end of the CDR3 is missing. This chain links TRBV28 with TRBJ1-2; D is unresolved. Trimming stripped 8 bases from V and 3 bases from J, with 10 bases between. The germline V gene encodes CDR1 MDHEN and CDR2 SYDVKM. The CDR3 length is 12 residues. The CDR3 region has the DNA TGTGCCAGCCATGACAACGACTATGGCTACACCCTC. Encoded protein: CASHDNDYGYTL.

The chain uses TRBV7-2 and TRBJ1-1; no clear D. V gave up 4 bases and J gave up 6 bases, with 12 bases separating them. CDR3 length equals 13 residues. Per germline, CDR1 SGHTA and CDR2 FQGNSA. CDR3 loop: CASSSPGVPEAFF. CDR3 DNA: TGTGCCAGCAGCTCACCCGGGGTCCCTGAAGCTTTCTTT.

Details on this clonotype: A much larger clone sits a single nucleotide away, making a read error possible. J is TRBJ1-4 and V is TRBV2, with D maybe TRBD1 (6 bases). Deletions cut 6 bases from V and 3 bases from J, with 14 bases between. Per the germline V gene, CDR1 is SNHLY and CDR2 is FYNNEI. The CDR3 sequence is 15 residues long. The CDR3 here is CASSTYRAANEKLFF. In DNA, the CDR3 is TGTGCCAGCAGCACTTACAGGGCTGCTAATGAAAAACTGTTTTTT.

Worth noting for this clonotype: This may arise from a read error, as a much more abundant clone is one base away. This chain uses TRBV28 with TRBJ1-5; D not resolved. The V end lost 0 bases, the J end lost 4 bases, and 7 bases lay between the germline ends. Germline V gives CDR1 MDHEN, CDR2 SYDVKM. CDR3 length: 14 residues. The DNA for the CDR3 is TGTGCCAGCAGTTTATGGGGGTATAATCAGCCCCAGCATTTT. Residues: CASSLWGYNQPQHF.

This chain uses TRBV7-2 with TRBJ1-6, with D possibly being TRBD1 (6 bases). Germline CDR1 and CDR2: SGHTA and FQGNSA. This CDR3 is 15 amino acids long. Trimming stripped 6 bases from V and 9 bases from J, with 18 bases between. The CDR3 DNA sequence: TGTGCCAGCAGGGGGGGCGGTTCGGTTGGTTCACCCCTCCACTTT. Protein sequence: CASRGGGSVGSPLHF. Variable domain in full (rest from reference TRBV7-2 and TRBJ1-6): GAGVSQSPSNKVTEKGKDVELRCDPISGHTALYWYRQSLGQGLEFLIYFQGNSAPDKSGLPSDRFSAERTGGSVSTLTIQRTQQEDSAVYLCASRGGGSVGSPLHFGNGTRLTVT.

The V and J genes are TRBV4-3 and TRBJ2-2; TRBD2 aligns across 12 bases. Germline loops: CDR1 LGHNA, CDR2 YSLEER. V trimming: 2 bases; J trimming: 5 bases; junction bases outside the gene matches: 3. This CDR3 contains 16 residues. DNA for the CDR3: TGCGCCAGCAGCCAACGCCTAGCGGGAGGGACCGGGGAGCTGTTTTTT. Protein product: CASSQRLAGGTGELFF.

This clonotype was recorded at least ten times. This chain uses TRBV5-8 with TRBJ1-1, with D tentatively TRBD1 (6 bases). CDR1 and CDR2 (germline): SGHTS, YDEGEE. The CDR3 contains 15 residues. V was clipped by 0 bases and J by 3 bases, with 12 bases between them. The CDR3, as DNA: TGTGCCAGCAGCTTGGGAACCGCAGGGGACACTGAAGCTTTCTTT. Its translation is CASSLGTAGDTEAFF.

The chain is built from TRBV28 and TRBJ2-7; 8 bases map to TRBD1. CDR1 is MDHEN, CDR2 SYDVKM, per germline. There are 12 residues in the CDR3. Trimming at V came to 10 bases and at J to 2 bases, leaving 4 bases not matched to a gene. The CDR3 DNA reads as TGTGCCACGGGACAGGCCACCTACGAGCAGTACTTC. It translates to CATGQATYEQYF.

The V and J genes are TRBV5-1 and TRBJ2-7; the D gene is possibly TRBD1 (7 bases). Germline loops: CDR1 SGHRS, CDR2 YFSETQ. The CDR3 sequence is 13 residues long. V gave up 0 bases and J gave up 5 bases, with 9 bases separating them. In DNA, the CDR3 is TGCGCCAGCAGCTTGGGCAGGGGGGACGAGCAGTACTTC. The encoded protein is CASSLGRGDEQYF.

A few counts support this clonotype. V gene TRBV18 combines with J gene TRBJ2-5; D is undetermined. Deletions cut 3 bases from V and 3 bases from J, with 11 bases between. The CDR3 covers 14 residues. CDR1 and CDR2 from the germline V gene are KGHSH and LQKENI. The CDR3 coding sequence is TGTGCCAGCTCACCGGATTGGGTTGAAGAGACCCAGTACTTC. Translating it yields CASSPDWVEETQYF.